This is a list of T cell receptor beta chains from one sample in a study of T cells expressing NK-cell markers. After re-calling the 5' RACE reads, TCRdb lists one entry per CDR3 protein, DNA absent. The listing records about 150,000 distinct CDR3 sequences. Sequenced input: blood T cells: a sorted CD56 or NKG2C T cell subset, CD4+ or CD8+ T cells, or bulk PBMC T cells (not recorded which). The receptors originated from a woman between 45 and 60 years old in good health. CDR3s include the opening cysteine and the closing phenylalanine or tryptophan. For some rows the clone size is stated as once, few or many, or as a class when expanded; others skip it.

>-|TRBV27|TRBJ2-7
CASSFTSAKVYEQYF
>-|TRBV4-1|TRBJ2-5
CASSWVLQETQYF
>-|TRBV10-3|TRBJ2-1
CAIADSSYNEQFF
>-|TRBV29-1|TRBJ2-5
CSVEVQATETQYF
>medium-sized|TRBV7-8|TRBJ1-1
CASSLAGTGGEAFF
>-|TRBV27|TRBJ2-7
CASSSILGEQYF
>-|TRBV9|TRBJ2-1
CASTRGAGYNEQFF
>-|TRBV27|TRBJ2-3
CASSDRDSFTDTQYF
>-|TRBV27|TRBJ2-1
CATASGTDYNEQFF
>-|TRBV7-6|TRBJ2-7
CASSVHSGNEQYF
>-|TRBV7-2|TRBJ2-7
CASSLAGLAASYEQYF
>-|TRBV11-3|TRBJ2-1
CASSSRDRVYNEQFF
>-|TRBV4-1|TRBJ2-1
CASSQEPATTSDEQFF
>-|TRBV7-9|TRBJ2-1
CASSTKTGGADNEQFF
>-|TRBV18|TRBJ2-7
CASSGDRVHEQYF
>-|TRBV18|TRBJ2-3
CASSPPGNFTDTQYF
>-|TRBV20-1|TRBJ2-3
CSARDRASIWTDTQYF
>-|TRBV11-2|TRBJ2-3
CASSKTGDLYTDTQYF
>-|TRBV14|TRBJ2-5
CASSQSETQYF
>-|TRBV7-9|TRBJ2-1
CASSLAGYEQFF
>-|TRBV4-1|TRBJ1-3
CASSQELRLNTIYF
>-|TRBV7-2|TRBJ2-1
CASSWFLGTLYNEQFF
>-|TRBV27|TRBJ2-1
CASSLDAGGSYNEQFF
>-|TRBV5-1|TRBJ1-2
CASSWENSDDYTF
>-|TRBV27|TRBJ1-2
CASSFKVGYTF
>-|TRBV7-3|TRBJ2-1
CASSPSAGANEQFF
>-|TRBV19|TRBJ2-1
CASTGLSLDEQFF